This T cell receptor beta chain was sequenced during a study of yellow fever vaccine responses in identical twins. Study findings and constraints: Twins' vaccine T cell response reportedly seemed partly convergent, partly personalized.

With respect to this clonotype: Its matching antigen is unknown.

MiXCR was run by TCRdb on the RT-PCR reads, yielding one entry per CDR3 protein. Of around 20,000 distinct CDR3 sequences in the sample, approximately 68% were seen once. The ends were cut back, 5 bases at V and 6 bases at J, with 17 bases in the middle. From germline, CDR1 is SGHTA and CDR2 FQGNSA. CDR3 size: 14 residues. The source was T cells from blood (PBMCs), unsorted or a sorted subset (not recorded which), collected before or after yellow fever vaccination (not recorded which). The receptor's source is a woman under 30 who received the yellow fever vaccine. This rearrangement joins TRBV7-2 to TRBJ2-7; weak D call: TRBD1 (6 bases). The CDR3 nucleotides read TGTGCCAGCAGCCCGGACAGAAGGAGCGCCGAGCAGTACTTC. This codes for CASSPDRRSAEQYF.